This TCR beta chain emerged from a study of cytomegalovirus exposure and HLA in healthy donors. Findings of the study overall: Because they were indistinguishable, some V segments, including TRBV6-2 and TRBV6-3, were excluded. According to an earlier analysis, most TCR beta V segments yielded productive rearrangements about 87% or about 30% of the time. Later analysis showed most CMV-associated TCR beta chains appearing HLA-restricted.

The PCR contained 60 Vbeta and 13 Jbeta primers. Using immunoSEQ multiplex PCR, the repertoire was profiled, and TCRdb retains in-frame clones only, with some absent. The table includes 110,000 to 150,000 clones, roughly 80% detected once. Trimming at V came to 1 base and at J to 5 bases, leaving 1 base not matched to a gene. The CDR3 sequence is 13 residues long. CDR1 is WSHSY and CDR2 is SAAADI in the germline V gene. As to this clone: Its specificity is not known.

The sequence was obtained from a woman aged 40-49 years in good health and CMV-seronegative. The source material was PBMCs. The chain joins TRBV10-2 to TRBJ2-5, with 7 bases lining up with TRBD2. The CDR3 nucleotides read TGCGCCAGCAGTGAGTTGGGGGGGGAGACCCAGTACTTC. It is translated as CASSELGGETQYF.